Presented here are 8 T cell receptor beta chains from one specimen sequenced in a study of human T cells and chemical hapten exposure. TCRdb passed the RACE reads through MiXCR, listing each CDR3 protein once. Counted here are about 42,000 distinct CDR3 sequences, approximately 10% occurring once; the ten biggest clones make up about 14%. Documented time point: patch test 2, 6 weeks after DPC sensitization. The treatment: therapeutic diphenylcyclopropenone sensitization with weekly scalp DPC. Whole blood, unfractionated, served as the material for total RNA extraction. This specimen was whole blood, taken in connection with sensitization to the hapten diphenylcyclopropenone (DPC). The receptors here all came from a woman aged 25 to 39 with alopecia areata. Some clones in this sample may be carry-over from other donors' samples.

The V gene is TRBV6-4, the J gene TRBJ1-1; D not resolved. This CDR3 region has 13 residues. Trimming left V 5 bases short and J 1 base short, with 8 bases between. CDR1 and CDR2 from the germline V gene are MRHNA and SNTAGT. CDR3 bases: TGTGCCAGCAGTTGGGAGGCGAACACTGAAGCTTTCTTT. Its translation is CASSWEANTEAFF.

This chain joins TRBV24-1 and TRBJ1-6; possible D gene TRBD1, 5 bases. The CDR3 consists of 13 residues. Trimming pared 7 bases from V and 7 bases from J, leaving 10 bases between. From germline, CDR1 is KGHDR and CDR2 SFDVKD. The CDR3 reads CATRGTANSPLHF. DNA for the CDR3: TGTGCCACCAGGGGGACGGCAAATTCACCCCTCCACTTT.

The DNA for the CDR3 is TGCAGCGTTTCAGATAACACCGGGGAGCTGTTTTTT. Translation: CSVSDNTGELFF. V usage is TRBV29-1 and J usage is TRBJ2-2; no reliable D call. V was trimmed by 5 bases and J by 2 bases, leaving 6 bases between them. CDR3 length: 12 residues. Germline assignment: CDR1 SQVTM and CDR2 ANQGSEA.

Ten or more counts support this clonotype. J is TRBJ2-7 and V is TRBV12-3 or TRBV12-4; D is unclear. This CDR3 is built from 11 residues. V lost 2 bases and J 6 bases, leaving 5 bases between the germline ends. CDR3 bases: TGTGCCAGCAGTTTAATGGGCGAGCAGTACTTC. The encoded protein is CASSLMGEQYF.

The rearrangement uses TRBV5-1 and TRBJ1-1, with D hard to call. CDR3 size: 14 residues. The germline V gene encodes CDR1 SGHRS and CDR2 YFSETQ. Trimming took 2 bases from V and 1 from J, leaving 9 bases between them. For the CDR3, the DNA is TGCGCCAGCAGCTTACCGGGAGCGAACACTGAAGCTTTCTTT. Protein: CASSLPGANTEAFF.

The table lists this clonotype with many counts. CDR3 loop: CASSPNRYGGGTDTQYF. The CDR3 DNA follows: TGTGCCAGCTCACCGAATCGGTACGGGGGGGGCACAGATACGCAGTATTTT. J is TRBJ2-3 and V is TRBV18; 8 bases line up with TRBD2. Per the germline V gene, CDR1 is KGHSH and CDR2 is LQKENI. This CDR3 has 17 amino acids. V shed 3 bases and J 1 base; nucleotides not matched to a gene: 9.

The chain uses TRBV4-1 and TRBJ2-7; 8 bases align to TRBD1. The CDR3 is 14 amino acids. V gave up 1 base and J gave up 4 bases; unmatched junction bases: 3. Germline lookup yields CDR1 MGHRA and CDR2 YSYEKL. The CDR3 here is CASSQGTGWYEQYF. The CDR3 bases are TGCGCCAGCAGCCAAGGGACAGGGTGGTACGAGCAGTACTTC.

This clonotype came up a few times. The rearrangement uses TRBV5-1 and TRBJ1-2; 7 bases map to TRBD1. CDR1 and CDR2 (germline): SGHRS, YFSETQ. V lost 4 bases and J lost 8; bases outside the gene matches: 5. The CDR3 is 12 amino acids. CDR3 coding DNA: TGCGCCAGCAGCACAGGGGTTTACGGCTACACCTTC. Translating gives CASSTGVYGYTF. Drawing the rest from reference TRBV5-1 and TRBJ1-2, the complete variable domain is KAGVTQTPRYLIKTRGQQVTLSCSPISGHRSVSWYQQTPGQGLQFLFEYFSETQRNKGNFPGRFSGRQFSNSRSEMNVSTLELGDSALYLCASSTGVYGYTFGSGTRLTVV.